This TCR beta chain was retrieved from a study of cytomegalovirus exposure and HLA in healthy donors. The PCR was carried out with 60 Vbeta primers and 13 Jbeta primers. Assay used: immunoSEQ multiplex PCR; TCRdb lists only in-frame clones, some missing. The table has some 130,000 clones, about two thirds seen once; the top ten hold roughly 2%. The CDR3 covers 13 residues. Germline CDR1 and CDR2: MDHEN and SYDVKM. V was pared by 3 bases and J by 6 bases, with 9 bases between. About this clone itself: Its antigen is unknown.

The study, taken as a whole, reports: In an earlier analysis, about 87% or about 30%: the productive usage of most TCR beta V segments.

Sample: PBMCs. This sequence joins TRBV28 and TRBJ1-5; unclear D gene. The receptor's source is a woman aged 60-70 years in good health and CMV-seropositive. The chain's CDR3 is CASSFDSTQPQHF. Written as DNA, the CDR3 is TGTGCCAGCAGTTTCGACTCGACTCAGCCCCAGCATTTT.